Listed below are T cell receptor beta chains from one sample, sequenced in a study of regulatory T cells in long-lasting Graves disease. TCRdb redid the calling of the multiplex PCR reads with MiXCR, one entry per CDR3 protein. In the table there are about 240,000 distinct CDR3 sequences, just over 20% of which are singletons. This sample comprised peripheral blood mononuclear cells (PBMCs), obtained at new diagnosis, from a patient treated with antithyroid drugs. The source of these receptors is a female donor with Graves disease. The CDR3 runs from the conserved cysteine through the conserved F or W. Fields, in order: J gene, V gene, clone size, D gene, CDR3 protein, CDR3 DNA. A D gene is named only where the DNA matches it firmly. Some rows have no size entry. The others give once, few or many, or a class for an expanded clone.

>TRBJ2-1|TRBV12-3/TRBV12-4|many|TRBD2
CASSPGTSGSYPLWNEQFF
TGTGCCAGCAGTCCTGGGACTAGCGGGAGCTACCCCCTATGGAATGAGCAGTTCTTC
>TRBJ2-1|TRBV24-1|many|TRBD1
CATSGRDRGLNEQFF
TGTGCCACCAGTGGCCGGGACAGGGGGCTTAATGAGCAGTTCTTC
>TRBJ2-6|TRBV5-5|many|-
CASSLQSSGANVLTF
TGTGCCAGCAGCTTACAGTCCTCTGGGGCCAACGTCCTGACTTTC
>TRBJ1-1|TRBV28|many|-
CASSLPGTNTEAFF
TGTGCCAGCTCATTGCCAGGGACAAACACTGAAGCTTTCTTT
>TRBJ2-7|TRBV10-3|-|-
CAISLGQIYEQYF
TGTGCCATCAGCTTAGGACAGATCTACGAGCAGTACTTC
>TRBJ2-7|TRBV3-1|many|TRBD2
CASSAPGLGGKEQYF
TGTGCCAGCAGCGCGCCGGGACTAGGTGGAAAAGAGCAGTACTTC
>TRBJ2-7|TRBV6-2/TRBV6-3|many|-
CASSDVSRTYEQYF
TGTGCCAGCAGTGATGTTTCCCGAACCTACGAGCAGTACTTC
>TRBJ2-2|TRBV7-9|many|-
CASSYDLKPSNTGELFF
TGTGCCAGCAGCTACGATCTAAAACCTTCGAACACCGGGGAGCTGTTTTTT
>TRBJ1-4|TRBV6-1|-|TRBD1
CASSSGQGTTNEKLFF
TGTGCCAGCAGCTCCGGACAGGGCACAACTAATGAAAAACTGTTTTTT
>TRBJ2-6|TRBV11-2|-|TRBD1
CASSLGQGPISGANVLTF
TGCGCCAGCAGCCTCGGACAGGGGCCGATCTCTGGGGCCAACGTCCTGACTTTC
>TRBJ1-2|TRBV29-1|many|-
CSVGGGGSNYGYTF
TGCAGCGTTGGAGGGGGGGGCTCTAACTATGGCTACACCTTC
>TRBJ2-5|TRBV14|many|-
CASSRTMGETQYF
TGTGCCAGCAGCAGGACTATGGGCGAGACCCAGTACTTC
>TRBJ2-3|TRBV20-1|many|-
CSALAPDTDTQYF
TGCAGTGCTTTAGCACCCGACACAGATACGCAGTATTTT
>TRBJ1-4|TRBV12-3/TRBV12-4|many|-
CASRTRRRGGEKLFF
TGTGCCAGCAGAACCCGAAGGAGGGGAGGTGAAAAACTGTTTTTT
>TRBJ1-4|TRBV20-1|many|-
CSASIGAEEKLFF
TGCAGTGCTAGCATAGGGGCGGAGGAAAAACTGTTTTTT
>TRBJ1-2|TRBV18|few|TRBD1
CASSPAARQGHYGYTF
TGTGCCAGCTCACCCGCCGCGAGACAGGGCCACTATGGCTACACCTTC
>TRBJ1-4|TRBV20-1|few|-
CSARDPGRENEKLFF
TGCAGTGCTAGAGATCCGGGACGGGAGAATGAAAAACTGTTTTTT
>TRBJ1-6|TRBV7-2|-|-
CASSRLLGALHF
TGTGCCAGCAGCCGTCTTTTAGGAGCCCTCCACTTT
>TRBJ2-5|TRBV11-2|many|-
CASSVTTKGETQYF
TGTGCCAGCAGCGTAACGACTAAGGGAGAGACCCAGTACTTC
>TRBJ2-1|TRBV6-1|-|TRBD1
CASRARDRRNEQFF
TGTGCCAGCAGGGCCCGGGACAGGCGCAATGAGCAGTTCTTC
>TRBJ2-5|TRBV20-1|many|-
CSARMTGRTQETQYF
TGCAGTGCTAGGATGACAGGGAGGACACAAGAGACCCAGTACTTC
>TRBJ2-7|TRBV6-2/TRBV6-3|many|TRBD1
CASTQGNEQYF
TGTGCCAGTACACAGGGGAACGAGCAGTACTTC
>TRBJ1-4|TRBV5-1|-|TRBD1
CASSLDGTGGREKLFF
TGCGCCAGCAGCTTGGATGGGACAGGGGGCCGTGAAAAACTGTTTTTT
>TRBJ1-5|TRBV20-1|once|-
CSARGGTAGVGNQPQHF
TGCAGTGCTAGAGGGGGGACTGCAGGGGTGGGCAATCAGCCCCAGCATTTT
>TRBJ2-3|TRBV5-1|many|TRBD1
CASSLGATGVSTDTQYF
TGCGCCAGCAGCTTGGGGGCGACAGGGGTTAGCACAGATACGCAGTATTTT
>TRBJ2-3|TRBV6-2/TRBV6-3|-|TRBD1
CASSSGQGRATDTQYF
TGTGCCAGCAGTTCCGGACAGGGACGAGCCACAGATACGCAGTATTTT
>TRBJ2-3|TRBV20-1|many|-
CSARSSGQGETDTQYF
TGCAGTGCTAGGAGCTCCGGCCAGGGTGAGACAGATACGCAGTATTTT
>TRBJ2-7|TRBV5-8|many|-
CASRITGAGGRYEQYF
TGTGCCAGCAGAATTACCGGGGCAGGGGGGCGATACGAGCAGTACTTC
>TRBJ1-2|TRBV6-4|few|-
CASSDGVYGYTF
TGTGCCAGCAGTGACGGCGTCTATGGCTACACCTTC
>TRBJ2-2|TRBV18|many|-
CASSPPSTGELFF
TGTGCCAGCTCACCACCAAGCACCGGGGAGCTGTTTTTT